This TCR beta chain was obtained from a study of regulatory T cells in long-lasting Graves disease. As for time point: persistent/refractory GD, antithyroid drugs over 5 years with positive TRAb. The TCR library was made from RNA that had been extracted from PBMCs in TRIzol. Construction of TCR beta libraries relied on iRepertoire HTBI primers and on Arm-PCR targeting CDR3 regions. TCRdb independently ran MiXCR on the multiplex PCR reads; one entry per CDR3 protein. The sample lists some 440,000 distinct CDR3 sequences; less than 25% were seen once. CDR1 LNHDA and CDR2 SQIVND come from the germline V gene (reference sequence). There are 15 residues in the CDR3. Unmatched junction bases numbered 6, after V lost 3 bases and J lost 4 bases.

The receptor comes from a female donor with Graves disease. The sequencing used peripheral blood mononuclear cells (PBMCs), collected when the disease was refractory, from a patient treated with antithyroid drugs. The chain combines TRBV19 with TRBJ2-7; 10 positions match TRBD1. CDR3 loop: CASSIPGQGIYEQYF. In DNA form, the CDR3 reads TGTGCCAGTAGTATCCCGGGACAGGGGATATACGAGCAGTACTTC.